This TCR beta chain came from a study of radiotherapy plus CTLA-4 blockade in lung cancer (dated by TCRdb to the late 2010s). In terms of the full investigation: Among enrolled patients, under 20% had an objective response and 30% to 35% reached disease control. Broader findings and caveats from the paper: Increased serum interferon-beta after radiation, together with early dynamic changes in blood T cell clones, were reported to be the strongest predictors of response. After treatment with radiotherapy and ipilimumab, TCR clones that came from tumors expanded in the peripheral blood.

The study tested focal radiation therapy combined with CTLA-4 blockade (ipilimumab) in patients with chemo-refractory metastatic non-small-cell lung cancer. CDR1 and CDR2 are read off the germline V gene as SQVTM and ANQGSEA. Unmatched junction bases come to 11, with V trimmed by 6 bases and J by 1 base. From the cysteine through the phenylalanine, the CDR3 covers 15 amino acids. The only DNA kept is the CDR3, 45 bases in frame from the first base. The table lists this clone with a count of one. There is no known antigen for this receptor. No base qualities exist here, and no much larger clone lies one base off it. Library preparation was by the immunoSEQ multiplex PCR assay. What TCRdb holds here is the immuneACCESS table cut down to in-frame rearrangements. Part of the clones is not present; checked against another copy, under half of the missing clones reflect an unresolved V gene, and the others are unexplained. The sample includes about 35,000 clones, with more than 80% observed a single time. The top ten clonotypes cover 5.8% of the sample.

Sample: peripheral blood, taken from a patient treated with radiotherapy plus ipilimumab. The rearranged chain carries TRBV29-1 and TRBJ2-5, with 7 junctional bases fitting TRBD2. The clonotype was recovered from a human donor with non-small cell lung cancer who had stable disease on radiotherapy plus ipilimumab. For the CDR3, the sequence is CSVLETSWGQETQYF. The sequence in DNA is TGCAGCGTCCTAGAGACTAGCTGGGGCCAAGAGACCCAGTACTTC.